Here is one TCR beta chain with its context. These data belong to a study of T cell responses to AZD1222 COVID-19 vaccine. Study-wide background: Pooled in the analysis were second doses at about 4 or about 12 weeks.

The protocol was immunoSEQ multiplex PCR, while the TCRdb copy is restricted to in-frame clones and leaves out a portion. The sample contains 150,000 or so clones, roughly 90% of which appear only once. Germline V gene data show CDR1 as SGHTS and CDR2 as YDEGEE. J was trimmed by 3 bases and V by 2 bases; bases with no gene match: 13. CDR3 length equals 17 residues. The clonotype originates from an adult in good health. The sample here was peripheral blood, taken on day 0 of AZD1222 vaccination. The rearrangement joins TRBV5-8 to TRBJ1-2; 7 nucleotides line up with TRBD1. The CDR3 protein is CASSLSFLDRIDYGYTF. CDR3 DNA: TGTGCCAGCAGCTTAAGCTTTTTGGACAGGATTGACTATGGCTACACCTTC.